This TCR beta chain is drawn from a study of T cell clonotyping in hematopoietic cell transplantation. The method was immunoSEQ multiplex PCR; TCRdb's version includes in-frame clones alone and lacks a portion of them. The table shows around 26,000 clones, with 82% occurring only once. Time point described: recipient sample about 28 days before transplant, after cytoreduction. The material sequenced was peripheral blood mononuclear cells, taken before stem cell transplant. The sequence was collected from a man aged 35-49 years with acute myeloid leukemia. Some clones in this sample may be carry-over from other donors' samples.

CDR3 residues: CASSQDHNGGFYEQYF. DNA for the CDR3: TGCGCCAGCAGCCAAGATCATAACGGGGGGTTCTACGAGCAGTACTTC. V usage is TRBV4-3 and J usage is TRBJ2-7; 7 bases map to TRBD2. The CDR3 extends over 16 amino acids. Trimming at V came to 0 bases and at J to 3 bases, leaving 8 bases not matched to a gene. Germline CDR1 LGHNA, CDR2 YSLEER.